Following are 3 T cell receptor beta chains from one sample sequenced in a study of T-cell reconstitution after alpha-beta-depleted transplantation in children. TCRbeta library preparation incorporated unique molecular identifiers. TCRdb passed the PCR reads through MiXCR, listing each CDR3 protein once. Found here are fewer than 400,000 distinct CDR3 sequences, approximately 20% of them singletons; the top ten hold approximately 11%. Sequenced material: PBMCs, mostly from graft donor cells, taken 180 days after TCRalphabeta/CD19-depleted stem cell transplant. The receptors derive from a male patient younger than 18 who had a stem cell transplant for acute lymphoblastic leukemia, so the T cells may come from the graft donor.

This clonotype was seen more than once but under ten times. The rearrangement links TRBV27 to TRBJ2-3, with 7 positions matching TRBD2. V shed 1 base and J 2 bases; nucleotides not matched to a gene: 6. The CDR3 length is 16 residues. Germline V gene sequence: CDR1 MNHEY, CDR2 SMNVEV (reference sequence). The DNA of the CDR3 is TGTGCCAGCAGTTTATTCTCTCGGGGGGACACAGATACGCAGTATTTT. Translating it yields CASSLFSRGDTDTQYF.

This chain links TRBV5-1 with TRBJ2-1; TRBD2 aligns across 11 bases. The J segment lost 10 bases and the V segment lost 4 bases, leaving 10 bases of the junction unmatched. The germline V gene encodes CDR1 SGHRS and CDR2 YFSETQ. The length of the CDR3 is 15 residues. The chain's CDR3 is CASSTLTSGIGEQFF. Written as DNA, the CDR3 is TGCGCCAGCAGCACCCTGACTAGCGGGATCGGGGAGCAGTTCTTC.

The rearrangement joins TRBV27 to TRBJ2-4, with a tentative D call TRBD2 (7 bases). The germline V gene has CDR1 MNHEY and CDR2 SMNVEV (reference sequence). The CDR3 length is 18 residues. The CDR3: CAAGLGHRDILAKNIQYF. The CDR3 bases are TGTGCAGCGGGATTAGGCCACAGGGATATCTTAGCCAAAAACATTCAGTACTTC.